Included here is one TCR beta chain sequence, with context. Its antigen is as yet unknown. The CDR3 is 13 amino acids. Germline CDR1 MDHEN, CDR2 SYDVKM. The V and J ends lost 6 bases and 4 bases respectively, with 12 bases between them. This entry comes from a study of blood T cells in healthy people across ages. Together with a sample-barcoded 5' primer, a J-beta primer mix was included in a second PCR lasting about 7 to 12 cycles. TCRdb re-derived calls from the 5' RACE reads in MiXCR, one entry per CDR3 protein. The sample includes 1.5 million to 2 million distinct CDR3 sequences, over 25% of them seen just once. The extraction recovered at least 5 micrograms of total RNA per sample. Study findings and constraints: A strong correlation was found between TCR beta diversity and the percentage of naive T cells. Lack of knowledge of donor CMV status possibly confounded expanded clonotype changes. Higher diversity, along with more naive CD4+ cells, distinguished long-lived donors from aged donors.

This TCR came from a woman aged 25 to 39 in good health. The chain recombines TRBV28 with TRBJ1-2; no reliable D call. Sequences were obtained from blood. DNA of the CDR3: TGTGCCAGCAGGAATCAGCAAGCCTATGGCTACACCTTC. Protein sequence: CASRNQQAYGYTF.